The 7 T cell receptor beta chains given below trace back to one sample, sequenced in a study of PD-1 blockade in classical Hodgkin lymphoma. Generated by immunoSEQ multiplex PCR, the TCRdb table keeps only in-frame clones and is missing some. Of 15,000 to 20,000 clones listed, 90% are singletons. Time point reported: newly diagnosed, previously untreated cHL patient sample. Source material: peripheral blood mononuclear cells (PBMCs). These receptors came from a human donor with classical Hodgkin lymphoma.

In DNA form, the CDR3 reads TGTGCCAGCAGTGACCTAGCGGATACGCAGTATTTT. The encoded protein is CASSDLADTQYF. The J gene is TRBJ2-3, the V gene TRBV25-1; tentatively, D is TRBD2 (6 bases). V was shortened by 3 bases and J by 6 bases, with 7 bases between the two germline ends. The CDR3 runs to 12 residues. Per the germline V gene, CDR1 is MGHDK and CDR2 is SYGVNS.

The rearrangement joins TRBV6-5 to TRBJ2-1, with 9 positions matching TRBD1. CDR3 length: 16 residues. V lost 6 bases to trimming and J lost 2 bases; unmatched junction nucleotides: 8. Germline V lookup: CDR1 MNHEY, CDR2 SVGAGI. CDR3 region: CASSYRGQPPYNEQFF. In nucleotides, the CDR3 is TGTGCCAGCAGCTACAGGGGGCAGCCCCCCTACAATGAGCAGTTCTTC.

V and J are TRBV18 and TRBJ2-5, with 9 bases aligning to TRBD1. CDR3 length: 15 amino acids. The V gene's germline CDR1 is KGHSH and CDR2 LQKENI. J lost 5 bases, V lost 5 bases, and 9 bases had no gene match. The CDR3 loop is CASSSRTGARETQYF. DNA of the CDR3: TGTGCCAGCTCATCCCGGACAGGGGCGAGGGAGACCCAGTACTTC.

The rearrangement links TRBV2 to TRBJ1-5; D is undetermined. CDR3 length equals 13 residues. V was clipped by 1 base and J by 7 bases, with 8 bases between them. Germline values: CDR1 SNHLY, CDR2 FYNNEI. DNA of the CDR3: TGTGCCAGCAGTGAAGGCGCCAGCCAGCCCCAGCATTTT. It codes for CASSEGASQPQHF.

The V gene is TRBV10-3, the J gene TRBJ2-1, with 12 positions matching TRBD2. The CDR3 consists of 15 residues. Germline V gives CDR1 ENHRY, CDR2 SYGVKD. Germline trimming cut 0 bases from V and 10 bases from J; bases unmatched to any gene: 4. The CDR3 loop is CAISESLAGGDEQFF. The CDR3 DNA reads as TGTGCCATCAGTGAGTCCCTAGCGGGAGGGGACGAGCAGTTCTTC.

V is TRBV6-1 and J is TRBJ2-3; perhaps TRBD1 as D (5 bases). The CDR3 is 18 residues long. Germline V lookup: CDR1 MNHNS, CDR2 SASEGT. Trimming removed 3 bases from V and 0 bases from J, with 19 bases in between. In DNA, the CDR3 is TGTGCCAGCAGTGAGATATATGGCAGGGCGACTAGCACAGATACGCAGTATTTT. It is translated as CASSEIYGRATSTDTQYF.

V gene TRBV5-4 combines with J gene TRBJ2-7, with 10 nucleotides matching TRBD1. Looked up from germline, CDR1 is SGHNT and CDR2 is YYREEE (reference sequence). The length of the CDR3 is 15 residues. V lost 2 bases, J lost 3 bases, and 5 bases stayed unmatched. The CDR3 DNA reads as TGTGCCAGCAGCTTCGGGGGGACAGGGGACTACGAGCAGTACTTC. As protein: CASSFGGTGDYEQYF.